A selection of T cell receptor beta chains follows, all from one sample in a study of a mutant IDH1 vaccine in newly diagnosed glioma. Antigen specificity for these receptors is unknown. Some clones are missing from TCRdb's copy, which holds only in-frame ones; the method was immunoSEQ multiplex PCR. In the table there are 50,000 to 70,000 clones, less than 90% of which are singletons. The sample here was PBMCs, taken from a glioma patient whose treatment included an IDH1 peptide vaccine. The receptor source for this set is a man aged 40-49 years with glioma. CDR3s include the opening cysteine and the closing phenylalanine or tryptophan. Each record gives: CDR3 protein, CDR3 length, V gene.

CASRTGSSGNTIYF	14	TRBV28
CASSPSGQGAGMNYGYTF	18	TRBV13
CASSVEEVTLRNTEAFF	17	TRBV9
CASSHRESRSYEQYF	15	TRBV5-1
CASSTGGEQYF	11	TRBV7-9
CASSLRQGTGANVLTF	16	TRBV19
CASIGAGANVLTF	13	TRBV27
CASSLSNTDTQYF	13	TRBV5-6
CASSLGGQPISSYEQYF	17	TRBV11-2
CASRQGAGNQPQHF	14	TRBV5-5
CASSLGASGRAEQYF	15	TRBV7-3
CSVEPEDRDQETQYF	15	TRBV29-1
CASSSWWGPGAAYGYTF	17	TRBV5-6